The present T cell receptor beta chain was sequenced within a study of T-cell reconstitution after alpha-beta-depleted transplantation in children (dated by TCRdb to about 2016). Context from the whole study: Using TCR repertoire profiling, the study followed T-cell immune reconstitution in a quantitative way in children after TCRalphabeta/CD19-depleted allogeneic hematopoietic cell transplantation. General study outcomes and caveats: Over the following months the frequencies of hyperexpanded clones went down, and after one year T-cell counts and TCRbeta diversity were mostly credited to newly produced T cells. In some patients, the high TCRbeta diversity seen at day 60 was put down to recipient T cells and intrathymic progenitors that had survived conditioning. The apparently early alphabetaT-cell count recovery about two months after transplant was reportedly dependent on only several hundred rapidly expanded clones derived from non-depleted graft cells.

This clonotype has only a few counts. What antigen it recognizes has not been identified. No per-base quality is available; no much larger clone lies one base away. The method behind the library was PCR. TCRdb records Illumina HiSeq 2500 as the sequencer. TCR library preparation used molecular barcoding, with unique molecular identifiers applied to normalize quantification of the TCRbeta repertoire. TCRdb redid the processing of the public reads, applying fastp at Q25 and MiXCR, and retained in-frame beta chains. Each CDR3 protein appears once, grouped with its most common genes and DNA. This sample lists 200,000 to 250,000 distinct CDR3 sequences; 7.5% to 9.5% were detected once. The top ten constitute roughly 36% of the sample. The germline V gene (reference sequence) gives CDR1 as DFQATT and CDR2 as SNEGSKA. V is clipped by 2 bases and J by 2 bases, and the sequence between their germline boundaries is 10 bases long. From cysteine to phenylalanine, the CDR3 is 13 amino acids long. The kept DNA is CDR3 alone, 39 bases in frame from the first base.

This sample's treatment or condition label indicates: allogeneic hematopoietic cell transplantation with graft depleted of TCRalphabeta T cells and CD19 B cells. The transplant recipients were children given TCRalphabeta/CD19-depleted allogeneic hematopoietic cell grafts. The sequence was obtained from a male patient aged 2-9 years who had a stem cell transplant for acute myeloid leukemia, so the T cells may come from the graft donor. The chain couples TRBV20-1 to TRBJ2-7; TRBD2 is possibly the D segment (6 matching bases). The specimen comprised PBMCs, mostly from graft donor cells, sampled 360 days after TCRalphabeta/CD19-depleted stem cell transplant. The CDR3 reads as follows: CSARSGSPYEQYF. The nucleotide sequence reads TGCAGTGCTAGATCCGGGAGTCCCTACGAGCAGTACTTC.